This T cell receptor (beta chain) was sequenced during a study of OX40 agonist ivuxolimab in advanced cancers. The CDR3 sequence is 13 residues long. This clone appeared a few times. Clones were sequenced by immunoSEQ multiplex PCR, and TCRdb holds only the in-frame ones, with some missing. This sample has some 78,000 clones; roughly nine tenths occur once, and the top ten carry 2.8%. The TCR was taken from an adult with an advanced solid tumor such as melanoma, head and neck, liver or kidney cancer. The chain combines TRBV21-1 with TRBJ1-1. TRBV21-1 has pseudogene status. The sequencing here drew on CD4+ or CD8+ T cells sorted from blood, taken in a trial of the OX40 agonist ivuxolimab. CDR3 region: CASSKGSHTEAFF. As DNA, the CDR3 is TGTGCCAGCAGCAAAGGCAGCCACACTGAAGCTTTCTTT.